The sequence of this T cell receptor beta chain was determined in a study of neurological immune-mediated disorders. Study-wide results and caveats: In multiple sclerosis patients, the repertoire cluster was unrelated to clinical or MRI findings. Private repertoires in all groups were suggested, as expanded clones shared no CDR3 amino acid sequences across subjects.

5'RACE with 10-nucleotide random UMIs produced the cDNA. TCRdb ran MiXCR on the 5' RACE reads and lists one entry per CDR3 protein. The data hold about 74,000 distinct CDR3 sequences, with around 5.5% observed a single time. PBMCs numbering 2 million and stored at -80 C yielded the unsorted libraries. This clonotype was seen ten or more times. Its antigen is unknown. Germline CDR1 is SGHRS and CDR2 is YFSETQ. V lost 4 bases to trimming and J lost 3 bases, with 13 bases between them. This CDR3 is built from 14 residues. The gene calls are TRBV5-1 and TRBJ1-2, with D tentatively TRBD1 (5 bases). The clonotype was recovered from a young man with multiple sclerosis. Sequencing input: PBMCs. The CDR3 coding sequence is TGCGCCAGCAGCCCGCTAACGGGGGACTATGGCTACACCTTC. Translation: CASSPLTGDYGYTF.